Below are 21 T cell receptor beta chains sequenced from a single sample in a study of CXCR3-negative and CXCR3-positive naive CD8 T cells. Via 5' RACE with UMI labels, TRB cDNA libraries were prepared. TCRdb re-called the 5' RACE reads and shows each CDR3 protein once, DNA omitted. The sample spans about 38,000 distinct CDR3 sequences; the ten largest clones claim approximately 15%. The specimen sequenced was memory CD8+ T cells from blood. The receptor set was obtained from a human donor in good health. Some clones in this sample may be carry-over from other donors' samples.

CDR3 protein: CASSLASFTDTQYF. The chain joins TRBV12-3 or TRBV12-4 to TRBJ2-3. The CDR3 has 14 residues.

The chain is built from TRBV29-1 and TRBJ2-7. From germline, CDR1 is SQVTM and CDR2 ANQGSEA. The CDR3 totals 13 residues. CDR3 loop: CSVGWGRTYEQYF.

The chain combines TRBV19 with TRBJ1-5; the D call of TRBD1 rests on TCRdb alone, since no DNA is present to check it. The CDR3 is made up of 14 amino acids. Germline V lookup: CDR1 LNHDA, CDR2 SQIVND (reference sequence). CDR3 residues: CASSIGQGNQPQHF.

The rearrangement links TRBV6-5 to TRBJ2-1. The V gene's germline CDR1 is MNHEY and CDR2 SVGAGI. The CDR3 length is 15 residues. The CDR3 here is CASSDGINSRNEQFF.

The rearrangement joins TRBV5-5 to TRBJ2-7; the D call from TCRdb, TRBD1, cannot be confirmed without DNA. Germline V gene sequence: CDR1 SGHKS, CDR2 YYEKEE (reference sequence). The CDR3 runs to 16 residues. CDR3 protein: CASSLPLPGQGDEQYF.

This chain connects TRBV7-6 to TRBJ2-1; TCRdb's D call of TRBD1 is untestable without DNA. Germline-derived CDR1 and CDR2 are SGHVS and FNYEAQ. This CDR3 region has 15 residues. This CDR3 reads CASSELAGAINEQFF.

The V gene is TRBV29-1, the J gene TRBJ2-1. Germline CDR1 reads SQVTM; CDR2 reads ANQGSEA. There are 11 residues in the CDR3. Here the CDR3 reads CSVLIHNEQFF.

The chain is built from TRBV29-1 and TRBJ2-2; TCRdb's D call of TRBD1 is untestable without DNA. In germline, CDR1 is SQVTM, CDR2 ANQGSEA. There are 15 residues in the CDR3. CDR3: CSVVTGGTNTGELFF.

This chain connects TRBV7-9 to TRBJ2-1. Germline lookup yields CDR1 SEHNR and CDR2 FQNEAQ (reference sequence). CDR3 length equals 18 residues. The CDR3 loop is CASSLVVSGLSGNNEQFF. The entire variable domain, with the rest obtained from reference TRBV7-9 and TRBJ2-1, is as follows: DTGVSQNPRHKITKRGQNVTFRCDPISEHNRLYWYRQTLGQGPEFLTYFQNEAQLEKSRLLSDRFSAERPKGSFSTLEIQRTEQGDSAMYLCASSLVVSGLSGNNEQFFGPGTRLTVL.

The chain is built from TRBV20-1 and TRBJ2-1; the D gene TCRdb calls, TRBD1, cannot be checked with no DNA. Per the germline V gene, CDR1 is DFQATT and CDR2 is SNEGSKA (reference sequence). The CDR3 totals 14 residues. This chain's CDR3 is CSALRGDAYNEQFF.

The chain links TRBV6-6 to TRBJ2-7; TCRdb designates TRBD1, a call that cannot be tested without DNA. Germline V lookup: CDR1 MNHNY, CDR2 SVGAGI (reference sequence). This CDR3 region has 18 residues. The CDR3 sequence: CASSYPIRDRRFSYEQYF.

V and J are TRBV11-2 and TRBJ1-1. CDR1 is SGHAT, CDR2 FQNNGV, per germline. The CDR3 consists of 13 residues. The CDR3 sequence is CASVGRLNTEAFF.

The rearrangement joins TRBV27 to TRBJ2-2; TCRdb calls TRBD1, which cannot be checked without DNA. The germline CDR1 and CDR2 sequences are MNHEY and SMNVEV (reference sequence). This CDR3 has 16 residues. This CDR3 reads CASSSSPGPYTGELFF.

The rearrangement uses TRBV18 and TRBJ1-2; TCRdb indicates TRBD1, and absent DNA this call remains unverified. Germline values: CDR1 KGHSH, CDR2 LQKENI. The CDR3 totals 17 residues. The chain's CDR3 is CASAETTGSRNIYGYTF. Filled out from reference TRBV18 and TRBJ1-2, the complete variable domain reads NAGVMQNPRHLVRRRGQEARLRCSPMKGHSHVYWYRQLPEEGLKFMVYLQKENIIDESGMPKERFSAEFPKEGPSILRIQQVVRGDSAAYFCASAETTGSRNIYGYTFGSGTRLTVV.

The V gene is TRBV6-5, the J gene TRBJ1-4. Per germline, CDR1 MNHEY and CDR2 SVGAGI. CDR3 length: 14 amino acids. The CDR3: CASSYRTTNEKLFF.

The chain recombines TRBV7-3 with TRBJ2-1; TCRdb proposes TRBD2, but this gene call is untestable without DNA. CDR1 is SGHTA, CDR2 FQGTGA, per germline. This CDR3 contains 15 residues. The CDR3 protein is CASSLTGLINNEQFF.

The V and J genes are TRBV20-1 and TRBJ2-1; without DNA, the TCRdb call of TRBD1 cannot be checked. The CDR3 has 14 amino acids. Looked up from germline, CDR1 is DFQATT and CDR2 is SNEGSKA (reference sequence). The CDR3 loop is CSARDRGDYNEQFF.

V and J are TRBV28 and TRBJ2-2; TCRdb designates TRBD1, a call that cannot be tested without DNA. The CDR3 loop spans 16 amino acids. Germline V gene lookup returns CDR1 MDHEN and CDR2 SYDVKM. The CDR3 region is CASSTPQGARAGELFF.

The V gene is TRBV4-2, the J gene TRBJ2-7; with no DNA, the TCRdb D assignment of TRBD1 cannot be verified. This CDR3 comprises 14 residues. Germline assignment: CDR1 LGHNA and CDR2 YNFKEQ. The CDR3 loop is CASSPGTGGNEQYF.

The rearrangement uses TRBV4-3 and TRBJ2-1. Germline-derived CDR1 and CDR2 are LGHNA and YSLEER. CDR3 size: 13 residues. This CDR3 is CASSYSSYNEQFF.

This chain links TRBV7-9 with TRBJ2-1; TCRdb indicates TRBD1, and absent DNA this call remains unverified. CDR3 size: 16 residues. Germline V lookup: CDR1 SEHNR, CDR2 FQNEAQ (reference sequence). The CDR3 loop reads CASSVSGGQGYNEQFF. The entire variable domain, with the rest obtained from reference TRBV7-9 and TRBJ2-1, is as follows: DTGVSQNPRHKITKRGQNVTFRCDPISEHNRLYWYRQTLGQGPEFLTYFQNEAQLEKSRLLSDRFSAERPKGSFSTLEIQRTEQGDSAMYLCASSVSGGQGYNEQFFGPGTRLTVL.